This TCR beta chain was observed in a study of response to subunit inactivated influenza vaccine. TCRdb re-derived calls from the RT-PCR reads in MiXCR, one entry per CDR3 protein. Of 500,000 to 600,000 distinct CDR3 sequences in the sample, over 9% are singletons; the top ten hold 11%. These data also featured in a second study, about T cells expressing NK-cell markers. In that study: UMI-tagged 5'RACE template switching yielded the TCR beta cDNA. Seropositivity for HCMV was found in seven of the eight sequenced donors, with one seronegative.

The sample in question was PBMCs from blood, obtained on the day of vaccination. This receptor was obtained from a man in his forties or fifties who received an inactivated influenza vaccine.

The CDR3, as DNA: TGTGCCAGCAGCCGGGCCCGCGGGGGGTCCTACAATGAGCAGTTCTTC. Protein: CASSRARGGSYNEQFF. The chain combines TRBV5-4 with TRBJ2-1; 8 nucleotides line up with TRBD2. Trimming removed 4 bases from V and 1 base from J; junction bases left unmatched: 7. Germline loops: CDR1 SGHNT, CDR2 YYREEE (reference sequence). The CDR3 is 16 residues long.